The present TCR beta chain was sequenced within a study of chemoradiotherapy in HPV16-positive cancers. Study-level information: Candidate HPV-specific clones and shared TCR motifs came from a couple of HPV16-positive patients. Regarding the study as a whole: During treatment, candidate HPV-specific clones and E7-related motifs expanded in tumor. HPV-specific T cells were functionally defined from only a couple of HPV16-positive patients.

The CDR3 has 15 residues. Per the germline V gene, CDR1 is MNHEY and CDR2 is SVGAGI. V dropped 4 bases and J dropped 6 bases, with 17 bases sitting between them. Sequenced by immunoSEQ multiplex PCR; TCRdb stores in-frame clones only, minus some. The sample has 19,000 or so clones; roughly 90% are singletons. Regarding this clone: Its antigen remains unknown.

This chain connects TRBV6-5 to TRBJ2-3; D may be TRBD2 (7 bases). This specimen consisted of blood, obtained from a patient who underwent chemoradiotherapy. The sequence came from a human donor with HPV-associated anogenital cancer. The DNA of the CDR3 is TGTGCCAGCAGTTCCTCGTGGGGGGGCCGGGATACGCAGTATTTT. This translates into CASSSSWGGRDTQYF.